Listed below are T cell receptor beta chains from one sample, sequenced in a study of T-cell reconstitution after alpha-beta-depleted transplantation in children. TCRdb reanalysed the PCR reads using MiXCR and keeps one entry per CDR3 protein. Of approximately 1,000,000 distinct CDR3 sequences in the sample, around 30% are singletons; the top ten hold 25% to 35%. The sequencing here drew on PBMCs, mostly from graft donor cells, taken 360 days after TCRalphabeta/CD19-depleted stem cell transplant. These receptors all stem from a boy in the first two years of life who had a stem cell transplant for SCID, so the T cells may come from the graft donor. CDR3s include the opening cysteine and the closing phenylalanine or tryptophan. A D gene is named only where the DNA matches it firmly. Size is omitted from some rows. Given values are once, few, many or a class for expanded clones.

J gene,D gene,V gene,clone size,CDR3 protein,CDR3 DNA
TRBJ2-7,NA,TRBV7-2,NA,CASSLVVGRVRHEQYF,TGTGCCAGCAGCTTAGTAGTAGGCAGGGTCCGCCACGAGCAGTACTTC
TRBJ1-5,NA,TRBV6-2/TRBV6-3,once,CASSFPQWQPQHF,TGTGCCAGCAGTTTCCCCCAGTGGCAGCCCCAGCATTTT
TRBJ2-1,TRBD2,TRBV11-2,NA,CASSSPSGGAQNEQFF,TGTGCCAGCAGCTCCCCTAGCGGGGGGGCCCAGAATGAGCAGTTCTTC
TRBJ2-1,TRBD1,TRBV6-1,NA,CASSPRDRGLFRQFF,TGTGCCAGCAGTCCCCGGGACAGGGGTTTATTCAGGCAGTTCTTC
TRBJ2-3,NA,TRBV6-2/TRBV6-3,few,CASRGRTDTQYF,TGTGCCAGCAGGGGGCGCACAGATACGCAGTATTTT
TRBJ2-2,NA,TRBV6-1,few,CASRADEVPTGELFF,TGTGCCAGCAGAGCGGACGAGGTGCCCACCGGGGAGCTGTTTTTT
TRBJ1-5,TRBD1,TRBV14,few,CASSQVDRGVNQPQHF,TGTGCCAGCAGCCAAGTTGACAGGGGAGTCAATCAGCCCCAGCATTTT
TRBJ2-7,NA,TRBV5-1,few,CASSPGYRDDEQYF,TGCGCCAGCAGCCCCGGCTACAGGGACGACGAGCAGTACTTC
TRBJ2-3,NA,TRBV11-2,NA,CASSFGREVEYF,TGTGCCAGCAGCTTCGGCCGAGAGGTCGAGTATTTT
TRBJ2-7,NA,TRBV5-1,NA,CASTSKGIGYEQYF,TGCGCCAGCACCTCCAAGGGGATTGGCTACGAGCAGTACTTC
TRBJ2-2,TRBD1,TRBV7-6,NA,CASSFFSTGTGPTGELFF,TGTGCCAGCAGCTTCTTCAGTACAGGGACAGGGCCTACCGGGGAGCTGTTTTTT
TRBJ2-7,TRBD1,TRBV4-3,NA,CASSQDWLGQGAYEQYF,TGCGCCAGCAGCCAAGATTGGTTAGGACAGGGGGCCTACGAGCAGTACTTC
TRBJ2-7,TRBD1,TRBV18,NA,CASSLSSGQGYEQYF,TGTGCCAGCTCACTTTCCTCGGGACAGGGTTACGAGCAGTACTTC
TRBJ2-7,TRBD2,TRBV18,NA,CASSSTSGGASEQYF,TGTGCCAGCTCAAGCACTAGCGGGGGGGCATCCGAGCAGTACTTC
TRBJ2-1,TRBD2,TRBV6-1,few,CASSDRLAGGYNEQFF,TGTGCCAGCAGTGACCGACTAGCGGGGGGATACAATGAGCAGTTCTTC
TRBJ2-2,NA,TRBV5-5,few,CASSLRQAANTGELFF,TGTGCCAGCAGCTTGAGGCAGGCTGCGAACACCGGGGAGCTGTTTTTT
TRBJ1-6,TRBD1,TRBV2,NA,CASSTTGGSSPLHF,TGTGCCAGCAGTACCACAGGGGGGAGTTCACCCCTCCACTTT
TRBJ1-5,TRBD1,TRBV23-1,NA,CASTAGTAVNPPQHF,TGCGCCAGCACTGCCGGGACAGCAGTCAACCCGCCCCAGCATTTT
TRBJ2-7,TRBD1,TRBV5-1,NA,CASSLRDRGEQYF,TGCGCCAGCAGCTTGCGGGACAGGGGCGAGCAGTACTTC
TRBJ1-5,NA,TRBV11-1,NA,CASIPSSCPRQSDSNQPQHF,TGTGCCAGCATCCCGTCCTCATGTCCTCGACAGTCGGATAGCAATCAGCCCCAGCATTTT
TRBJ1-2,NA,TRBV4-1,NA,CASSQDHGRGYTF,TGCGCCAGCAGCCAAGATCACGGGCGAGGCTACACCTTC
TRBJ2-5,NA,TRBV3-1,NA,CASSHTQETQYF,TGTGCCAGCAGCCATACTCAAGAGACCCAGTACTTC
TRBJ2-2,NA,TRBV5-1,NA,CASTGSSGYTGELFF,TGCGCCAGCACCGGGTCTAGTGGTTACACCGGGGAGCTGTTTTTT
TRBJ2-6,NA,TRBV3-1,NA,CASSQGATSGANVLTF,TGTGCCAGCAGCCAAGGTGCCACCTCGGGGGCCAACGTCCTGACTTTC
TRBJ2-2,NA,TRBV2,few,CASSPSGWSNTGELFF,TGTGCCAGCAGTCCTTCGGGGTGGTCAAACACCGGGGAGCTGTTTTTT
TRBJ2-7,TRBD1,TRBV18,once,CASSPDRFHEQYF,TGTGCCAGCTCACCGGACAGGTTCCACGAGCAGTACTTC
TRBJ2-1,NA,TRBV24-1,few,CATSVPDRNEQFF,TGTGCCACCTCAGTCCCAGATCGGAATGAGCAGTTCTTC
TRBJ2-7,TRBD2,TRBV20-1,NA,CSAGEGNYEQYF,TGCAGTGCAGGGGAGGGCAACTACGAGCAGTACTTC
TRBJ1-1,NA,TRBV12-3/TRBV12-4,many,CASSFVGGTEAFF,TGTGCCAGCAGTTTTGTGGGAGGCACTGAAGCTTTCTTT
TRBJ2-3,TRBD1,TRBV2,few,CASGQGRGDTQYF,TGTGCCAGTGGACAGGGGCGGGGGGATACGCAGTATTTT
TRBJ2-4,NA,TRBV20-1,NA,CSAETTGHGNIQYF,TGCAGTGCTGAGACTACAGGTCACGGGAACATTCAGTACTTC
TRBJ1-6,NA,TRBV27,few,CASAGRRKKGIASPLHF,TGTGCCAGCGCGGGCCGACGCAAGAAGGGGATAGCTTCACCCCTCCACTTT
TRBJ1-5,TRBD1,TRBV6-1,few,CASSSDRASNQPQHF,TGTGCCAGCAGCTCCGACAGGGCTAGCAATCAGCCCCAGCATTTT
TRBJ2-5,NA,TRBV12-3/TRBV12-4,few,CASSSPGSRETQYF,TGTGCCAGCAGTTCTCCAGGGAGCAGAGAGACCCAGTACTTC
TRBJ2-2,NA,TRBV7-2,many,CASSLVRGAGELFF,TGTGCCAGCAGCTTAGTCAGAGGGGCCGGGGAGCTGTTTTTT
TRBJ2-3,NA,TRBV7-2,NA,CASSYGGAAFADTQYF,TGTGCCAGCAGCTATGGGGGGGCAGCTTTCGCAGATACGCAGTATTTT
TRBJ1-4,NA,TRBV19,NA,CASDGGGEKLFF,TGTGCCAGCGACGGGGGCGGGGAAAAACTGTTTTTT
TRBJ1-2,NA,TRBV4-3,few,CASSPEEGIKLGYTF,TGCGCCAGCAGCCCCGAGGAGGGAATCAAGCTTGGCTACACCTTC
TRBJ1-2,TRBD1,TRBV7-2,NA,CASSFPGQGDGYTF,TGTGCCAGCAGCTTTCCCGGACAGGGGGATGGCTACACCTTC
TRBJ2-2,NA,TRBV28,NA,CASSLSRGTPNTGELFF,TGTGCCAGCAGTTTATCGCGCGGGACACCGAACACCGGGGAGCTGTTTTTT
TRBJ2-1,NA,TRBV7-2,NA,CASRDEVDNEQFF,TGTGCCAGCAGGGACGAAGTGGACAATGAGCAGTTCTTC
TRBJ2-1,TRBD1,TRBV24-1,NA,CATSDSDPSRDRGWNEQFF,TGTGCCACCAGTGATTCGGATCCCTCTCGCGACAGGGGTTGGAATGAGCAGTTCTTC
TRBJ2-2,TRBD1,TRBV9,NA,CASSLTGVLTGELFF,TGTGCCAGCAGCCTTACAGGGGTTTTGACCGGGGAGCTGTTTTTT